This T cell receptor (beta chain) originates from a study of blood T cells in healthy people across ages. General observations from the study: Across the age range, TCR beta diversity per million T cells fell in a roughly linear way.

V dropped 4 bases and J dropped 1; count of bases not matched to a gene: 9. This CDR3 region has 16 residues. Germline V gene lookup returns CDR1 KGHSH and CDR2 LQKENI. For the second PCR, which ran for about 6 to 11 cycles, a sample-barcoded 5' primer and a J-beta primer mix were used. One entry per CDR3 protein results from TCRdb running MiXCR on the 5' RACE reads. Of 1.5 million to 2 million distinct CDR3 sequences in the sample, around 36% are singletons; the top ten hold roughly 10%. Regarding this clonotype: Its cognate antigen is unknown.

The specimen was blood. The V and J genes are TRBV18 and TRBJ2-7; 8 positions match TRBD2. This clonotype originated in a woman in her 30s in good health. For the CDR3, the DNA is TGTGCCAGCTCACTAAGACCGGGACTAGAGTCCTACGAGCAGTACTTC. The encoded protein is CASSLRPGLESYEQYF. The full variable domain, rest sourced from reference TRBV18 and TRBJ2-7, is NAGVMQNPRHLVRRRGQEARLRCSPMKGHSHVYWYRQLPEEGLKFMVYLQKENIIDESGMPKERFSAEFPKEGPSILRIQQVVRGDSAAYFCASSLRPGLESYEQYFGPGTRLTVT.